These 25 T cell receptor beta chains came from one sample sequenced in a study of CD8 T cells in ankylosing spondylitis (dated by TCRdb to about 2017). Libraries were built with 5' RACE. Sequencing took place on an Illumina HiSeq 2500. The public sequencing data were trimmed at Q25 with fastp and processed into clonotypes with MiXCR by TCRdb, which kept only in-frame beta chains. Every entry covers one CDR3 protein and lists the most common genes and DNA from its rows. The sample contains 230,000 or so distinct CDR3 sequences, 15% to 20% of them found a single time. The ten largest clonotypes hold approximately 33% of the sample. The sample comprised blood, either unsorted or a sorted T cell fraction (not recorded which). The origin of the receptors is a male donor with ankylosing spondylitis or in good health (not recorded which).

This clonotype was recorded a few times. The genes are TRBV20-1 and TRBJ2-7; D possibly corresponds to TRBD2 (6 bases). In germline, CDR1 is DFQATT, CDR2 SNEGSKA (reference sequence). V was shortened by 3 bases and J by 5 bases, with 20 bases between the two germline ends. The CDR3 is made up of 15 amino acids. In DNA form, the CDR3 reads TGCAGTGCTAGGGAAACGCCTACGGACTACCACGAGCAGTACTTC. As protein: CSARETPTDYHEQYF.

This clonotype occurred a few times. This sequence joins TRBV7-3 and TRBJ2-1; 9 nucleotides agree with TRBD1. With 1 base clipped from V and 3 bases from J, the junction kept 1 base outside the gene matches. CDR3 length: 15 amino acids. CDR1 and CDR2 from the germline V gene are SGHTA and FQGTGA. The CDR3 bases are TGTGCCAGCAGCTTAAACAGGGGGCTCTACAATGAGCAGTTCTTC. This gives the protein CASSLNRGLYNEQFF. The whole variable domain, remainder taken from reference TRBV7-3 and TRBJ2-1, is GAGVSQTPSNKVTEKGKYVELRCDPISGHTALYWYRQSLGQGPEFLIYFQGTGAADDSGLPNDRFFAVRPEGSVSTLKIQRTERGDSAVYLCASSLNRGLYNEQFFGPGTRLTVL.

V gene TRBV7-2 combines with J gene TRBJ2-3, with D unclear. The CDR3 runs to 15 residues. CDR1 SGHTA and CDR2 FQGNSA come from the germline V gene. V lost 4 bases, J lost 2 bases, and 13 bases lay in between. The CDR3 protein is CASSSFKFDTDTQYF. The CDR3 DNA is TGTGCCAGCAGCTCCTTCAAGTTCGACACAGATACGCAGTATTTT.

About this clonotype: The junction departs from the called germline gene at one end, perhaps through a read error. The rearrangement joins TRBV9 to TRBJ2-7, with 7 nucleotides matching TRBD1. This CDR3 has 14 residues. CDR1 and CDR2 (germline): SGDLS, YYNGEE. CDR3: CASSVTGSSDEQYF. The CDR3 nucleotides are TGTGCCAGCAGCGTGACAGGGTCCTCCGACGAGCAGTACTTC. The entire variable domain, with the rest obtained from reference TRBV9 and TRBJ2-7, is as follows: DSGVTQTPKHLITATGQRVTLRCSPRSGDLSVYWYQQSLDQGLQFLIQYYNGEERAKGNILERFSAQQFPDLHSELNLSSLELGDSALYFCASSVTGSSDEQYFGPGTRLTVT.

This clonotype has a handful of counts. This chain uses TRBV9 with TRBJ2-5; 8 bases match TRBD2. The CDR3 totals 15 residues. Germline V gives CDR1 SGDLS, CDR2 YYNGEE. The J segment lost 5 bases and the V segment lost 0 bases, leaving 6 bases of the junction unmatched. The CDR3 is CASSVVPREGETQYF. The CDR3 DNA is TGTGCCAGCAGCGTAGTCCCCCGGGAGGGGGAGACCCAGTACTTC. Full variable domain (outside the CDR3, taken from reference TRBV9 and TRBJ2-5): DSGVTQTPKHLITATGQRVTLRCSPRSGDLSVYWYQQSLDQGLQFLIQYYNGEERAKGNILERFSAQQFPDLHSELNLSSLELGDSALYFCASSVVPREGETQYFGPGTRLLVL.

This clonotype was counted between two and nine times. V is TRBV10-1 and J is TRBJ2-3, with D unresolved. With 2 bases removed from V and 0 bases from J, the gap between germline ends came to 6 bases. Germline V gene sequence: CDR1 WNHNN, CDR2 SYGVQD (reference sequence). CDR3 length equals 14 residues. CDR3 protein: CASSERPSTDTQYF. In DNA form, the CDR3 reads TGCGCCAGCAGTGAGCGACCTAGCACAGATACGCAGTATTTT.

The sample holds many counts of this clonotype. The CDR3 DNA reads as TGTGCCAGCAGCTTAGGAGTTGCTCAGCCCCAGCATTTT. Its translation is CASSLGVAQPQHF. This chain links TRBV11-2 with TRBJ1-5; D call uncertain. V gave up 1 base and J gave up 6 bases, with 7 bases separating them. Germline assignment: CDR1 SGHAT and CDR2 FQNNGV. The length of the CDR3 is 13 residues.

This clonotype was detected many times. The chain recombines TRBV29-1 with TRBJ2-7; possible D gene TRBD1, 6 bases. CDR3 length: 12 residues. V lost 5 bases to trimming and J lost 0 bases, with 8 bases between them. In germline, CDR1 is SQVTM, CDR2 ANQGSEA. The DNA of the CDR3 is TGCAGCGTTTCGGACAGCTCCTACGAGCAGTACTTC. It is translated as CSVSDSSYEQYF.

DNA for the CDR3: TGCAGCGTTGAGGCTAGCGGGAGGGGGAATGAGCAGTTCTTC. Its protein is CSVEASGRGNEQFF. The genes are TRBV29-1 and TRBJ2-1; TRBD2 agrees at 12 bases. Losses at the gene ends were 3 bases for V and 7 bases for J; bases not matched to a gene: 4. The CDR3 is 14 residues long. The germline V gene has CDR1 SQVTM and CDR2 ANQGSEA.

The chain recombines TRBV12-3 or TRBV12-4 with TRBJ2-1; the match to TRBD2 covers 8 bases. The CDR3 is 17 amino acids. V gave up 7 bases and J gave up 3 bases; unmatched junction bases: 14. The CDR3 region is CASTPSSGSIFYNEQFF. Written as DNA, the CDR3 is TGTGCCAGCACCCCGTCCAGCGGGAGTATTTTCTACAATGAGCAGTTCTTC.

This clonotype was counted only a few times. CDR3 residues: CSARDLAGADTQYF. CDR3 bases: TGCAGTGCTAGAGATCTAGCGGGAGCAGATACGCAGTATTTT. This chain joins TRBV20-1 and TRBJ2-3; 10 bases align to TRBD2. Germline trimming cut 0 bases from V and 4 bases from J; bases unmatched to any gene: 1. The CDR3 covers 14 residues. Germline V gene data show CDR1 as DFQATT and CDR2 as SNEGSKA (reference sequence).

This clonotype was counted a few times. The chain recombines TRBV10-2 with TRBJ1-2; no clear D gene. The CDR3 contains 14 residues. Per the germline V gene, CDR1 is WSHSY and CDR2 is SAAADI. The V end lost 4 bases, the J end lost 2 bases, and 11 bases lay between the germline ends. Here the CDR3 reads CASSASDGNYGYTF. CDR3 bases: TGCGCCAGCAGTGCCTCGGACGGCAACTATGGCTACACCTTC.

The chain carries TRBV5-8 and TRBJ2-7; tentatively, D is TRBD1 (5 bases). Germline V CDR1 and CDR2: SGHTS, YDEGEE. The CDR3 runs to 14 residues. The V end lost 1 base, the J end lost 6 bases, and 14 bases lay between the germline ends. CDR3 sequence reads: CASSLSRVASEQYF. The CDR3 bases are TGTGCCAGCAGCTTGTCCAGGGTTGCCTCCGAGCAGTACTTC.

CDR3 sequence reads: CASSASVGYEQYF. In nucleotides, the CDR3 is TGTGCCAGCAGCGCCTCGGTAGGCTACGAGCAGTACTTC. This chain uses TRBV9 with TRBJ2-7, with D uncertain. From germline, CDR1 is SGDLS and CDR2 YYNGEE. V lost 3 bases and J lost 3, with 10 bases in between. This CDR3 region has 13 residues.

This clonotype was seen only a few times. The DNA of the CDR3 is TGCAGCGTTGAAGGTCAGAAACCTGAAGCTTTCTTT. Translating it yields CSVEGQKPEAFF. The rearrangement joins TRBV29-1 to TRBJ1-1; no definite D call. CDR1 and CDR2 from the germline V gene are SQVTM and ANQGSEA. Deletions cut 1 base from V and 6 bases from J, with 9 bases between. The CDR3 covers 12 residues. The whole variable domain, remainder taken from reference TRBV29-1 and TRBJ1-1, is SAVISQKPSRDICQRGTSLTIQCQVDSQVTMMFWYRQQPGQSLTLIATANQGSEATYESGFVIDKFPISRPNLTFSTLTVSNMSPEDSSIYLCSVEGQKPEAFFGQGTRLTVV.

The V and J genes are TRBV28 and TRBJ2-2; no clear D gene. Per the germline V gene, CDR1 is MDHEN and CDR2 is SYDVKM. The V end lost 3 bases, the J end lost 0 bases, and 8 bases lay between the germline ends. This CDR3 comprises 15 residues. The CDR3 spells CASSLSAANTGELFF. CDR3 sequence (DNA): TGTGCCAGCAGTTTGTCGGCGGCGAACACCGGGGAGCTGTTTTTT.

The chain employs TRBV20-1 and TRBJ2-1; 9 bases agree with TRBD1. The CDR3 covers 13 residues. V lost 3 bases, J lost 8 bases, and 5 bases stayed unmatched. Looked up from germline, CDR1 is DFQATT and CDR2 is SNEGSKA (reference sequence). CDR3 sequence reads: CSARTGGRYEQFF. The CDR3, as DNA: TGCAGTGCTAGGACAGGGGGACGATATGAGCAGTTCTTC.

The chain uses TRBV27 and TRBJ2-5; maybe TRBD1 (6 bases). Trimming pared 1 base from V and 5 bases from J, leaving 8 bases between. The CDR3 is made up of 13 amino acids. Germline CDR1 and CDR2: MNHEY and SMNVEV (reference sequence). The CDR3 coding sequence is TGTGCCAGCAGTTTATTGAGGGGGGAGACCCAGTACTTC. It translates to CASSLLRGETQYF.

This clonotype was detected a few times. The genes are TRBV9 and TRBJ1-1, with a weak D call TRBD1 (5 bases). The CDR3 has 13 amino acids. Trimming left V 0 bases short and J 5 bases short, with 8 bases between. Germline V gene data show CDR1 as SGDLS and CDR2 as YYNGEE. CDR3 protein: CASSVGGETEAFF. CDR3 DNA sequence: TGTGCCAGCAGCGTAGGGGGGGAGACTGAAGCTTTCTTT.

The chain has TRBV29-1 and TRBJ2-3; TRBD2 matches at 12 bases. Unmatched junction bases numbered 9, after V lost 0 bases and J lost 5 bases. CDR1 and CDR2 from the germline V gene are SQVTM and ANQGSEA. The length of the CDR3 is 17 residues. DNA for the CDR3: TGCAGCGTTGAAGAACTCCTAGCGGGAGGGCCAGTAGATACGCAGTATTTT. Its translation: CSVEELLAGGPVDTQYF.

J is TRBJ2-1 and V is TRBV6-5; possible D gene TRBD2, 5 bases. Germline CDR1 MNHEY, CDR2 SVGAGI. The CDR3 contains 12 residues. V was trimmed by 6 bases and J by 7 bases, leaving 10 bases between them. The DNA of the CDR3 is TGTGCCAGCAGCACCGAGGGAAATGAGCAGTTCTTC. Protein product: CASSTEGNEQFF.

V gene TRBV11-2 combines with J gene TRBJ2-1; the D is unclear. The CDR3 spans 16 residues. Germline V gives CDR1 SGHAT, CDR2 FQNNGV. Trimming pared 5 bases from V and 0 bases from J, leaving 14 bases between. Here the CDR3 DNA reads TGTGCCAGCAGCCACGTCGCGGAGAGCTCCTACAATGAGCAGTTCTTC. Its protein product is CASSHVAESSYNEQFF.

This clonotype has just a few counts. The chain uses TRBV5-1 and TRBJ2-7, with D perhaps TRBD1 (5 bases). Germline V gives CDR1 SGHRS, CDR2 YFSETQ. Trimming removed 0 bases from V and 3 bases from J, with 10 bases in between. CDR3 length equals 14 residues. The CDR3 DNA is TGCGCCAGCAGCTTGGAGTCAGGGTACTACGAGCAGTACTTC. Protein product: CASSLESGYYEQYF.

For the CDR3, the DNA is TGCGCCAGCAGCTTAATTCCGGGACTAGCGGGAGCCAATGAGCAGTTCTTC. Translated: CASSLIPGLAGANEQFF. The rearrangement joins TRBV5-1 to TRBJ2-1; 14 nucleotides line up with TRBD2. The V gene end was trimmed by 2 bases and the J gene end by 6 bases; junction bases not matched to a gene: 7. Germline V gene data show CDR1 as SGHRS and CDR2 as YFSETQ. This CDR3 region has 17 residues.

This clonotype was counted only a few times. The chain couples TRBV5-1 to TRBJ2-1; perhaps TRBD2 as D (6 bases). The V gene's germline CDR1 is SGHRS and CDR2 YFSETQ. This CDR3 comprises 15 residues. Deletions cut 2 bases from V and 4 bases from J, with 13 bases between. The CDR3 DNA reads as TGCGCCAGCAGCTTTCTCGGCGGGACTTACAATGAGCAGTTCTTC. The encoded protein is CASSFLGGTYNEQFF.